The rows below give T cell receptor beta chains drawn from one sample of a study of blood T cells in healthy people across ages. MiXCR was run by TCRdb on the 5' RACE reads, yielding one entry per CDR3 protein. Of 1,500,000 or so distinct CDR3 sequences listed, 42% are singletons. The sample comprised blood. These receptors were taken from a woman younger than 35 in good health. CDR3s include the opening cysteine and the closing phenylalanine or tryptophan. A D gene is named only where the DNA matches it firmly. Clone size is given for some rows only: seen once, a few or many times, or a class if the clone is expanded.

J gene: TRBJ1-4; V gene: TRBV20-1; D gene: -; clone size: -; CDR3 DNA: TGCAGGGCTAGTTCAAGGATCAAGGGGTCGAATGAAAAACTGTTTTTT; CDR3 protein: CRASSRIKGSNEKLFF
J gene: TRBJ1-2; V gene: TRBV20-1; D gene: TRBD1; clone size: many; CDR3 DNA: TGCAGTGCTAGGACAGGGAACTATGGCTACACCTTC; CDR3 protein: CSARTGNYGYTF
J gene: TRBJ2-5; V gene: TRBV29-1; D gene: -; clone size: -; CDR3 DNA: TGCAGCGCTCGGGCCCAGAGACCTGGAGAGACCCAGTACTTC; CDR3 protein: CSARAQRPGETQYF
J gene: TRBJ2-2; V gene: TRBV25-1; D gene: -; clone size: -; CDR3 DNA: TGTGCCAGCCGACAGGTCGGGGAGCTGTTTTTT; CDR3 protein: CASRQVGELFF
J gene: TRBJ2-2; V gene: TRBV20-1; D gene: -; clone size: -; CDR3 DNA: TGCAGTGCTAGAGATGTCCGAGGCGGGGACACCGGGGAGCTGTTTTTT; CDR3 protein: CSARDVRGGDTGELFF
J gene: TRBJ2-1; V gene: TRBV5-1; D gene: -; clone size: few; CDR3 DNA: TGCGCCAGCAGCTTGGGTCTTCAATACAATGAGCAGTTCTTC; CDR3 protein: CASSLGLQYNEQFF
J gene: TRBJ2-1; V gene: TRBV29-1; D gene: -; clone size: few; CDR3 DNA: TGCAGCGCCTCAAGGACGGAGCAGTTCTTC; CDR3 protein: CSASRTEQFF
J gene: TRBJ2-7; V gene: TRBV6-1; D gene: TRBD1; clone size: few; CDR3 DNA: TGTGCCAGCAAGATTTGGGGACAGGGGGCCTACGAGCAGTACTTC; CDR3 protein: CASKIWGQGAYEQYF
J gene: TRBJ2-7; V gene: TRBV2; D gene: TRBD1; clone size: few; CDR3 DNA: TGTGCCATCACAGGGGGAAGGGACGAGCAGTACTTC; CDR3 protein: CAITGGRDEQYF
J gene: TRBJ1-2; V gene: TRBV5-6; D gene: TRBD1; clone size: few; CDR3 DNA: TGTGCCAGCTTCAGACAGGGGGATGGCTACACCTTC; CDR3 protein: CASFRQGDGYTF
J gene: TRBJ1-4; V gene: TRBV11-2; D gene: -; clone size: -; CDR3 DNA: TGTGCCAGCAGCCTCCCCCACACAACTAATGAAAAACTGTTTTTT; CDR3 protein: CASSLPHTTNEKLFF
J gene: TRBJ2-1; V gene: TRBV7-6; D gene: -; clone size: -; CDR3 DNA: TGTGCCAGCAGCATAGAAGGGAGGTCCTACAATGAGCAGTTCTTC; CDR3 protein: CASSIEGRSYNEQFF
J gene: TRBJ1-5; V gene: TRBV30; D gene: TRBD1; clone size: -; CDR3 DNA: TGTGCCTGGGGAAGACAGGGGAATCAGCCCCAGCATTTT; CDR3 protein: CAWGRQGNQPQHF
J gene: TRBJ1-1; V gene: TRBV25-1; D gene: TRBD1; clone size: -; CDR3 DNA: TGTGCCAGCAGTACTAACACAGGGGCCAAGGGTGAAGCTTTCTTT; CDR3 protein: CASSTNTGAKGEAFF
J gene: TRBJ1-2; V gene: TRBV27; D gene: -; clone size: -; CDR3 DNA: TGTGCCAGCAGTTTACAGAGCGCTAACTATGGCTACACCTTC; CDR3 protein: CASSLQSANYGYTF
J gene: TRBJ1-3; V gene: TRBV4-1; D gene: -; clone size: -; CDR3 DNA: TGCGCCAGCAGCCAAGATGGGGCGCTCTCTGGAAACACCATATATTTT; CDR3 protein: CASSQDGALSGNTIYF
J gene: TRBJ1-5; V gene: TRBV7-2; D gene: -; clone size: -; CDR3 DNA: TGTGCCAGTGGTGCAGGTAATAATCAGCCCCAGCATTTT; CDR3 protein: CASGAGNNQPQHF
J gene: TRBJ2-5; V gene: TRBV4-3; D gene: TRBD1; clone size: few; CDR3 DNA: TGCGCCAGCAGCCCAGGGGGTTTCGAGACCCAGTACTTC; CDR3 protein: CASSPGGFETQYF
J gene: TRBJ1-2; V gene: TRBV7-2; D gene: -; clone size: -; CDR3 DNA: TGTGCCAGCAGCTTCCGACAGACTTTCAACTATGGCTACACCTTC; CDR3 protein: CASSFRQTFNYGYTF
J gene: TRBJ2-1; V gene: TRBV20-1; D gene: -; clone size: few; CDR3 DNA: TGCAGTGAGGAGGGGGGAGGGCCTCGGAATGAGCAGTTCTTC; CDR3 protein: CSEEGGGPRNEQFF
J gene: TRBJ1-2; V gene: TRBV12-3/TRBV12-4; D gene: TRBD1; clone size: -; CDR3 DNA: TGTGCCAGCAGTTTTACGACAGGGGGTTATGGCTACACCTTC; CDR3 protein: CASSFTTGGYGYTF
J gene: TRBJ1-2; V gene: TRBV5-1; D gene: -; clone size: few; CDR3 DNA: TGCGCCAGCAGCCCTTGGGACGGCCGAGACTATGGCTACACCTTC; CDR3 protein: CASSPWDGRDYGYTF
J gene: TRBJ2-1; V gene: TRBV6-5; D gene: -; clone size: -; CDR3 DNA: TGTGCCAGCAGCCCCGGACCCCGCCTTAATGAGCAGTTCTTC; CDR3 protein: CASSPGPRLNEQFF
J gene: TRBJ1-1; V gene: TRBV4-1; D gene: -; clone size: -; CDR3 DNA: TGCGCCAGCACGGACAGTTACGAAGCTTTCTTT; CDR3 protein: CASTDSYEAFF
J gene: TRBJ2-5; V gene: TRBV4-3; D gene: -; clone size: -; CDR3 DNA: TGCGCCAGCAGCCAAGATAGCCCAGCGGGTAGGGAGACCCAGTACTTC; CDR3 protein: CASSQDSPAGRETQYF
J gene: TRBJ1-2; V gene: TRBV10-3; D gene: TRBD1; clone size: few; CDR3 DNA: TGTGCCATCAGTGAGTCGAAAGTCGAGAACAGGGGTGGCGGCTACACCTTC; CDR3 protein: CAISESKVENRGGGYTF
J gene: TRBJ2-1; V gene: TRBV5-1; D gene: TRBD1; clone size: few; CDR3 DNA: TGCGCCAGCAGCTTGGGACAGGGATCCAATGAGCAGTTCTTC; CDR3 protein: CASSLGQGSNEQFF
J gene: TRBJ1-5; V gene: TRBV9; D gene: -; clone size: -; CDR3 DNA: TGTGCCAGCAGCGTAGTTGGGGGGGGGCAGGGGAATCAGCCCCAGCATTTT; CDR3 protein: CASSVVGGGQGNQPQHF
J gene: TRBJ1-6; V gene: TRBV6-5; D gene: -; clone size: few; CDR3 DNA: TGTGCCAGCAGTTACTTTTCGTTGGGAAGGGAAGCTGGTGGGTCCTATAATTCACCCCTCCACTTT; CDR3 protein: CASSYFSLGREAGGSYNSPLHF
J gene: TRBJ2-3; V gene: TRBV5-1; D gene: -; clone size: few; CDR3 DNA: TGCGCCAGCAGCTTGTCCACGGGTTCTTTAGATACGCAGTATTTT; CDR3 protein: CASSLSTGSLDTQYF
J gene: TRBJ2-5; V gene: TRBV7-8; D gene: -; clone size: -; CDR3 DNA: TGTGCCAGCAGCTTAGTTGACTCTATTAACTACAATGAGCAGTACTTC; CDR3 protein: CASSLVDSINYNEQYF
J gene: TRBJ2-5; V gene: TRBV27; D gene: -; clone size: -; CDR3 DNA: TGTGCCAGCAGTTTTGGGACCCAGTACTTC; CDR3 protein: CASSFGTQYF
J gene: TRBJ1-1; V gene: TRBV9; D gene: -; clone size: -; CDR3 DNA: TGTGCCAGCAGCCTGGTACAGGGACGGAACACTGAAGCTTTCTTT; CDR3 protein: CASSLVQGRNTEAFF
J gene: TRBJ2-3; V gene: TRBV3-1; D gene: -; clone size: few; CDR3 DNA: TGTGCCAGCAGCCATTTCACTACGCAGTATTTT; CDR3 protein: CASSHFTTQYF
J gene: TRBJ2-1; V gene: TRBV12-3/TRBV12-4; D gene: -; clone size: few; CDR3 DNA: TGTGCCAGCAGTTTAGAGTCCAGGGGAGGCCCAAGCTCCTACAATGAGCAGTTCTTC; CDR3 protein: CASSLESRGGPSSYNEQFF
J gene: TRBJ2-5; V gene: TRBV12-3/TRBV12-4; D gene: -; clone size: -; CDR3 DNA: TGTGCCAGCAGTTTAGTTGAGGATGAGCAGTACTTC; CDR3 protein: CASSLVEDEQYF
J gene: TRBJ2-7; V gene: TRBV5-1; D gene: TRBD2; clone size: few; CDR3 DNA: TGCGCCAGCAGCTTGGTTGGGCATCTGGGACTAGCGGGAGGGGATTACGAGCAGTACTTC; CDR3 protein: CASSLVGHLGLAGGDYEQYF
J gene: TRBJ2-7; V gene: TRBV21-1; D gene: -; clone size: -; CDR3 DNA: TGTGCCGGCAGCGGGTCGCGGATCTCCTACAATGAGCAGTACTTC; CDR3 protein: CAGSGSRISYNEQYF
J gene: TRBJ2-3; V gene: TRBV7-3; D gene: TRBD2; clone size: few; CDR3 DNA: TGTGCCAGCAGCTTGAGCGGGAGCGTTGTAGGAGATACGCAGTATTTT; CDR3 protein: CASSLSGSVVGDTQYF
J gene: TRBJ2-1; V gene: TRBV18; D gene: TRBD2; clone size: -; CDR3 DNA: TGTGCCAGCTCACTCCCAACTAGCGGGAGAGGGAATGAGCAGTTCTTC; CDR3 protein: CASSLPTSGRGNEQFF
J gene: TRBJ2-1; V gene: TRBV6-2/TRBV6-3; D gene: -; clone size: few; CDR3 DNA: TGTGCCAGCATGAGTGGTCCGGCCCCCGGGTACAATGAGCAGTTCTTC; CDR3 protein: CASMSGPAPGYNEQFF
J gene: TRBJ1-2; V gene: TRBV10-2; D gene: -; clone size: -; CDR3 DNA: TGCGCCAGTAGTTCGGGGATGGGCTACACCTTC; CDR3 protein: CASSSGMGYTF
J gene: TRBJ1-2; V gene: TRBV7-2; D gene: TRBD1; clone size: -; CDR3 DNA: TGTGCCAGCAGCTCTCGCCGGACAGGGGGCAACTATGGCTACACCTTC; CDR3 protein: CASSSRRTGGNYGYTF
J gene: TRBJ2-7; V gene: TRBV7-9; D gene: -; clone size: -; CDR3 DNA: TGTGCCAGCAGCTTAGCTTGGGAATACGAGCAGTACTTC; CDR3 protein: CASSLAWEYEQYF
J gene: TRBJ2-1; V gene: TRBV7-8; D gene: TRBD2; clone size: few; CDR3 DNA: TGTGCCAGCAGCTTAGAGGGACTAGCGGGAGGGCCTGAGCAGTTCTTC; CDR3 protein: CASSLEGLAGGPEQFF
J gene: TRBJ2-4; V gene: TRBV4-3; D gene: TRBD2; clone size: few; CDR3 DNA: TGCGCCAGCAGCCAAGCTGCGGGGGGCAAAAACATTCAGTACTTC; CDR3 protein: CASSQAAGGKNIQYF
J gene: TRBJ1-6; V gene: TRBV27; D gene: -; clone size: -; CDR3 DNA: TGTGCCAGCAGTTCGGGGGGACAAAATTCACCCCTCCACTTT; CDR3 protein: CASSSGGQNSPLHF
J gene: TRBJ1-4; V gene: TRBV4-3; D gene: -; clone size: -; CDR3 DNA: TGCGCCAGCAGCCAAGTAAGGGCAGAGGGTGAAAAACTGTTTTTT; CDR3 protein: CASSQVRAEGEKLFF
J gene: TRBJ2-7; V gene: TRBV20-1; D gene: -; clone size: -; CDR3 DNA: TGCAGTGCAAGCCGAACGGGGCTCGACAATGAGCAGTACTTC; CDR3 protein: CSASRTGLDNEQYF
J gene: TRBJ2-1; V gene: TRBV27; D gene: TRBD1; clone size: -; CDR3 DNA: TGTGCCAGCAGTCCAGGGACAGCCCCCTACAATGAGCAGTTCTTC; CDR3 protein: CASSPGTAPYNEQFF
J gene: TRBJ1-2; V gene: TRBV6-6; D gene: TRBD1; clone size: few; CDR3 DNA: TGTGCCAGCATCGACAGGGGCGACGTCTGCTACACCTTC; CDR3 protein: CASIDRGDVCYTF
J gene: TRBJ2-7; V gene: TRBV4-1; D gene: TRBD1; clone size: -; CDR3 DNA: TGCGCCAGCAGCCAGTACGGACAGGGCTACGAGCAGTACTTC; CDR3 protein: CASSQYGQGYEQYF
J gene: TRBJ2-5; V gene: TRBV4-1; D gene: -; clone size: -; CDR3 DNA: TGCGCCAGCAGCCAACGTTACAGGGAAGAGACCCAGTACTTC; CDR3 protein: CASSQRYREETQYF
J gene: TRBJ1-2; V gene: TRBV2; D gene: -; clone size: -; CDR3 DNA: TGTGCCAGCAGTGAAAATCGTTCGGACCGCAGGGGCTACACCTTC; CDR3 protein: CASSENRSDRRGYTF
J gene: TRBJ2-1; V gene: TRBV7-9; D gene: -; clone size: -; CDR3 DNA: TGTGCCAGCAGAGGAGTTCCGGAGACCCAGTTCTTC; CDR3 protein: CASRGVPETQFF
J gene: TRBJ2-5; V gene: TRBV12-3/TRBV12-4; D gene: TRBD2; clone size: -; CDR3 DNA: TGTGCCAGCAGTAATCCGGGCTCGTCGGGGGGGGATACCCAGTACTTC; CDR3 protein: CASSNPGSSGGDTQYF
J gene: TRBJ1-5; V gene: TRBV12-3/TRBV12-4; D gene: -; clone size: once; CDR3 DNA: TGTGCCAGCAGTTTGAGCAGGGCAACCTCCTTGCATTTT; CDR3 protein: CASSLSRATSLHF
J gene: TRBJ2-2; V gene: TRBV14; D gene: -; clone size: -; CDR3 DNA: TGTGCCAGCAGCCGATTCACGAACACCGGGGAGCTGTTTTTT; CDR3 protein: CASSRFTNTGELFF
J gene: TRBJ2-7; V gene: TRBV5-1; D gene: -; clone size: -; CDR3 DNA: TGCGCCAGCAGCTTGGGGGTGATAGCGGAGTACGAGCAGTACTTC; CDR3 protein: CASSLGVIAEYEQYF